This TCR beta chain was captured by sequencing in a study of T-cell reconstitution after alpha-beta-depleted transplantation in children. General study results and limits: When one year had passed after transplant, most T-cell counts and diversity came from newly produced T cells. About two months after transplant, alpha-beta T cells reportedly came from several hundred expanded graft clones.

Unique molecular identifiers were built into the TCRbeta library. MiXCR, run by TCRdb on the PCR reads, gives a single entry per CDR3 protein. This table has 400,000 to 450,000 distinct CDR3 sequences, over 40% appearing once. Germline V gene lookup returns CDR1 DFQATT and CDR2 SNEGSKA (reference sequence). This CDR3 spans 13 amino acids. V was clipped by 4 bases and J by 1 base, with 11 bases between them. Regarding this clonotype: What it binds is not known.

The chain carries TRBV20-1 and TRBJ2-7, with a weak D call TRBD2 (6 bases). The sample here was PBMCs, taken before TCRalphabeta/CD19-depleted stem cell transplant. This clonotype was obtained from a girl aged 2 to 10 with aplastic anemia, due to receive a stem cell transplant. The CDR3 nucleotides are TGCAGTGCTACCCGGGACTCGTCCTACGAGCAGTACTTC. This codes for CSATRDSSYEQYF.